This T cell receptor beta chain was sequenced during a study of T cells in Graves' hyperthyroidism and ophthalmopathy. There were TCR beta CDR3 regions amplified from RNA transcripts. Researchers ran a first-round RT-PCR on the TCR CDR3 using the HTBI primer set. Each CDR3 protein is one row after TCRdb ran MiXCR on the multiplex PCR reads. This table holds over 700,000 distinct CDR3 sequences, around 38% found once. In this sample, this clonotype turned up a few times. Antigen specificity is unknown. Overall study findings and caveats: In blood, most of the thyroid clonotypes expanded above 0.001 were also present.

Germline loops: CDR1 MNHEY, CDR2 SVGAGI. With 6 bases clipped from V and 2 bases from J, the junction kept 6 bases outside the gene matches. This CDR3 comprises 16 residues. Stable disease denoted Graves' hyperthyroidism without ophthalmopathy progression within 18 months. Criteria for exclusion of patients were uncontrolled infection, other autoimmune disease, pregnancy or lactation. V usage is TRBV6-5 and J usage is TRBJ1-5; 11 nucleotides align to TRBD1. The sample was blood. The sequence was obtained from a man younger than 30 with Graves' hyperthyroidism. CDR3 loop: CASSAGTGGRNQPQHF. The DNA of the CDR3 is TGTGCCAGCAGCGCCGGGACAGGGGGACGCAATCAGCCCCAGCATTTT.